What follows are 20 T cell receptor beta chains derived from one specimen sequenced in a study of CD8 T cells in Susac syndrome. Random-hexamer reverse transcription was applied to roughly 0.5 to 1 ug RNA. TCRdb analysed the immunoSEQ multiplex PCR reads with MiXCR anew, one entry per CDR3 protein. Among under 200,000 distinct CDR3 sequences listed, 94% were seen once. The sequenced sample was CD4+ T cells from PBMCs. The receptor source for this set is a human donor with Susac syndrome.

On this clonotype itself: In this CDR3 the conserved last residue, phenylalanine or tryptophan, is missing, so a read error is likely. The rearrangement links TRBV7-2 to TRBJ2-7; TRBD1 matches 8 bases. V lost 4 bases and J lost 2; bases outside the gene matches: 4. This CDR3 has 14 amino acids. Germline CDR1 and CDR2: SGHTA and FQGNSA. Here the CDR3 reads CASSSRQGTYEQYL. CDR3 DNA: TGTGCCAGCAGCTCGAGACAGGGGACCTACGAGCAGTACTTG.

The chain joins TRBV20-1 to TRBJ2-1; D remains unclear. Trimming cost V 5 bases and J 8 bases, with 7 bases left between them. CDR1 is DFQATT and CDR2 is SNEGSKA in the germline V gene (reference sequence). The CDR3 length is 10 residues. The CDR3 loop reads CSASKDEQFF. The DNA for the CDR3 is TGCAGTGCTTCGAAGGATGAGCAGTTCTTC.

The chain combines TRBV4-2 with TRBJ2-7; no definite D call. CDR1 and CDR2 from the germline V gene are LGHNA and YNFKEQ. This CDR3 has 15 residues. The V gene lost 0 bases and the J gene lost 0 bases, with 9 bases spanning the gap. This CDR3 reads CASSQDVQDSYEQYF. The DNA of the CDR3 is TGTGCCAGCAGCCAAGATGTGCAGGACTCCTACGAGCAGTACTTC.

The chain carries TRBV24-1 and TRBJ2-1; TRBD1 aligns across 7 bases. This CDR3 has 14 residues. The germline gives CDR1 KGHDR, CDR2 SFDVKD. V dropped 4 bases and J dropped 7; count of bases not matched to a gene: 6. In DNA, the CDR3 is TGTGCCACCAGTGACCCGACAGGGCGGAATGAGCAGTTCTTC. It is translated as CATSDPTGRNEQFF.

The CDR3 DNA reads as TGCGCCAGCAGCTTGGCGGTCGGGGGGGCATATGAGCAGTTCTTC. Translated: CASSLAVGGAYEQFF. The rearrangement links TRBV5-1 to TRBJ2-1; 8 bases are shared with TRBD2. V trimming: 0 bases; J trimming: 8 bases; junction bases outside the gene matches: 7. Germline assignment: CDR1 SGHRS and CDR2 YFSETQ. The CDR3 is 15 amino acids.

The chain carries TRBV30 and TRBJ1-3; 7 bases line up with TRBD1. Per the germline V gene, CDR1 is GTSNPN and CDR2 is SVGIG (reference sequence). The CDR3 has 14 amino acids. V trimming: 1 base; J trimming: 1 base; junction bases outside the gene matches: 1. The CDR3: CAWSARGSGNTIYF. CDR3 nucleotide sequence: TGTGCCTGGAGTGCCAGGGGGTCTGGAAACACCATATATTTT.

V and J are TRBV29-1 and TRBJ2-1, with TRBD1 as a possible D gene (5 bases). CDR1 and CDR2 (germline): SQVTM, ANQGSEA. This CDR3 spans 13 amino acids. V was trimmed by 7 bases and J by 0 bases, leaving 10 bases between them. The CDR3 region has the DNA TGCAGCGCTGTAGACAGCTCCTACAATGAGCAGTTCTTC. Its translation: CSAVDSSYNEQFF.

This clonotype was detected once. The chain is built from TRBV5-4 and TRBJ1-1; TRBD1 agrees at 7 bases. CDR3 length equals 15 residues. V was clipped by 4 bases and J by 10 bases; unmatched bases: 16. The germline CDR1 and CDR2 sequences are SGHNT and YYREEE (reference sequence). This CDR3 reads CASSLRQGVGYRAFF. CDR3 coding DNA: TGTGCCAGCAGCCTGAGACAGGGAGTGGGATATAGAGCTTTCTTT.

The CDR3 DNA reads as TGCAGCGTGGGCAGAGATTTGGCCGGGGAGCTGTTTTTT. This gives the protein CSVGRDLAGELFF. The chain carries TRBV29-1 and TRBJ2-2; no clear D gene. The CDR3 totals 13 residues. Trimming pared 6 bases from V and 6 bases from J, leaving 14 bases between. Germline V gene lookup returns CDR1 SQVTM and CDR2 ANQGSEA.

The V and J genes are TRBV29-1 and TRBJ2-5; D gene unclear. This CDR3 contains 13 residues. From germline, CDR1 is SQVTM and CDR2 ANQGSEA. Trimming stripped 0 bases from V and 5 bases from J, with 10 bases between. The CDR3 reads CSVEDRFGETQYF. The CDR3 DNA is TGCAGCGTTGAAGATCGTTTCGGGGAGACCCAGTACTTC. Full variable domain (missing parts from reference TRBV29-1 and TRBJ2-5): SAVISQKPSRDICQRGTSLTIQCQVDSQVTMMFWYRQQPGQSLTLIATANQGSEATYESGFVIDKFPISRPNLTFSTLTVSNMSPEDSSIYLCSVEDRFGETQYFGPGTRLLVL.

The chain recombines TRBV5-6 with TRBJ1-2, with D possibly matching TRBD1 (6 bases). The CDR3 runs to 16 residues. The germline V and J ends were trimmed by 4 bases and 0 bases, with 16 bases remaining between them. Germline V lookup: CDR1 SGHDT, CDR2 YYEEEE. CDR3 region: CASSLRTVVANYGYTF. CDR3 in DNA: TGTGCCAGCAGCCTCCGGACAGTCGTCGCTAACTATGGCTACACCTTC.

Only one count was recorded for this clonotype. CDR3 loop: CASSEVSPLDTQYF. The CDR3 DNA sequence: TGTGCCAGCAGTGAAGTCTCCCCTTTGGATACGCAGTATTTT. This sequence joins TRBV2 and TRBJ2-3, with D hard to call. Germline loops: CDR1 SNHLY, CDR2 FYNNEI. The CDR3 consists of 14 residues. The germline V and J ends were trimmed by 1 base and 6 bases, with 11 bases remaining between them.

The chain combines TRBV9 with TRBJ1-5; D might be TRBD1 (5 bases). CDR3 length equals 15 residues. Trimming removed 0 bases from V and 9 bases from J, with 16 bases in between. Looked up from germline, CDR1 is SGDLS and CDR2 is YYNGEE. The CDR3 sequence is CASSVDAGGSAPQHF. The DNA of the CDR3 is TGTGCCAGCAGCGTAGACGCGGGGGGTTCCGCGCCCCAGCATTTT. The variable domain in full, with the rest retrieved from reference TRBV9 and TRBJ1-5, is DSGVTQTPKHLITATGQRVTLRCSPRSGDLSVYWYQQSLDQGLQFLIQYYNGEERAKGNILERFSAQQFPDLHSELNLSSLELGDSALYFCASSVDAGGSAPQHFGDGTRLSIL.

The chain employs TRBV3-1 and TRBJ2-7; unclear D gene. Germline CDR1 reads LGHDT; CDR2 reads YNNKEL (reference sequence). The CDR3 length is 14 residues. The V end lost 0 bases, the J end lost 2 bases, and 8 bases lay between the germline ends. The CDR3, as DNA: TGTGCCAGCAGCCAAGATCTTGCGCCCTACGAGCAGTACTTC. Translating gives CASSQDLAPYEQYF.

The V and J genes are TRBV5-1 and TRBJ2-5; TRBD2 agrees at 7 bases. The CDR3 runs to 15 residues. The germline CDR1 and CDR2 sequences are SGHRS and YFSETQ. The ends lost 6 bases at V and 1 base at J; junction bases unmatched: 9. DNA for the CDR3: TGCGCCAGCACCGCGCTAGCGGTATTCCAAGAGACCCAGTACTTC. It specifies CASTALAVFQETQYF.

For the CDR3, the DNA is TGCGCCAGTGGGACTAGCGGGGGGGTCGCCTACAATGAGCAGTTCTTC. This sequence encodes CASGTSGGVAYNEQFF. The chain links TRBV10-2 to TRBJ2-1; 16 bases agree with TRBD2. The CDR3 runs 16 residues. V gave up 9 bases and J gave up 2 bases; unmatched junction bases: 4. Per germline, CDR1 WSHSY and CDR2 SAAADI.

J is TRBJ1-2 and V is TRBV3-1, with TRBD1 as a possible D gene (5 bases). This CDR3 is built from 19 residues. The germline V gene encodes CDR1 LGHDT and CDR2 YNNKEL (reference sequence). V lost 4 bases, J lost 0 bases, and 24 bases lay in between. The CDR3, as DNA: TGTGCCAGCAGCCCTGGATTCAGGGACGGATCTCCGCCTAACTATGGCTACACCTTC. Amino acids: CASSPGFRDGSPPNYGYTF.

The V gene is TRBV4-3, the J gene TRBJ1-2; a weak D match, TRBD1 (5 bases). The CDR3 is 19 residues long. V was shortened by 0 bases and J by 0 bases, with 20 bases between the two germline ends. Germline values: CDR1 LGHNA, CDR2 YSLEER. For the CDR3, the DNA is TGCGCCAGCAGCCAAGATCTGGCAGGCGGGGGGATAACTAACTATGGCTACACCTTC. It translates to CASSQDLAGGGITNYGYTF.

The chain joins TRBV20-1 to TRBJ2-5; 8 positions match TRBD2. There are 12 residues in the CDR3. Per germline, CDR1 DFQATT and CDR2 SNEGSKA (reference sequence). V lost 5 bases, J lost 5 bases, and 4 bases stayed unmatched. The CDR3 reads CSAWTSTETQYF. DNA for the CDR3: TGCAGTGCTTGGACTAGCACGGAGACCCAGTACTTC.

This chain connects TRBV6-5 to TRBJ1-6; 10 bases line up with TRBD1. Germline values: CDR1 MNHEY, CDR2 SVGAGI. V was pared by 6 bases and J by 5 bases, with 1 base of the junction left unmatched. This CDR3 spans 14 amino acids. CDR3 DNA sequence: TGTGCCAGCAGGGGGACAGGGGATAATTCACCCCTCCACTTT. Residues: CASRGTGDNSPLHF.